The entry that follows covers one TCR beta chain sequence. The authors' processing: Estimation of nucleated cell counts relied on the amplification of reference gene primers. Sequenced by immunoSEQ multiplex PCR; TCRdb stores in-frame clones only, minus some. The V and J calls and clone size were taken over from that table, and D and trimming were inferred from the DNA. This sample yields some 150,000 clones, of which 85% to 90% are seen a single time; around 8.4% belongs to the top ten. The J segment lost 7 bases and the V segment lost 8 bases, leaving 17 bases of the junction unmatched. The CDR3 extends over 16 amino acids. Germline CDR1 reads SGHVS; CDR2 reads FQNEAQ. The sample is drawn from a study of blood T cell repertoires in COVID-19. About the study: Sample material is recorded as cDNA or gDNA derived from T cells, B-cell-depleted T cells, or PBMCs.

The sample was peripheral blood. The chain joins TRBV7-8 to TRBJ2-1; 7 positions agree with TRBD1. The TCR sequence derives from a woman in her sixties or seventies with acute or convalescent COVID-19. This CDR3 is CASGSSRGPVVNEQFF. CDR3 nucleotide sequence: TGTGCCAGCGGATCTTCGAGGGGGCCGGTAGTAAATGAGCAGTTCTTC.